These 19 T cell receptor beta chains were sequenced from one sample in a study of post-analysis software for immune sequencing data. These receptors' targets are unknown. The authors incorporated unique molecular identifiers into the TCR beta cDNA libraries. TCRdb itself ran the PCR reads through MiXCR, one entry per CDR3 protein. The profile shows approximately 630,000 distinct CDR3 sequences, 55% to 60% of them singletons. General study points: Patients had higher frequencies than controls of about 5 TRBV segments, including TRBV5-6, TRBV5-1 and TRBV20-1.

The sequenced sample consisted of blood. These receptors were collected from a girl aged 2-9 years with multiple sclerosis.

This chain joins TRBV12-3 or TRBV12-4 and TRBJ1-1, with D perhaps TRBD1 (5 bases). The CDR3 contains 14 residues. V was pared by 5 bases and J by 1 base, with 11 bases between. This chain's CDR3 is CASSPQTANTEAFF. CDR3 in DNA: TGTGCCAGCAGTCCCCAGACAGCGAACACTGAAGCTTTCTTT.

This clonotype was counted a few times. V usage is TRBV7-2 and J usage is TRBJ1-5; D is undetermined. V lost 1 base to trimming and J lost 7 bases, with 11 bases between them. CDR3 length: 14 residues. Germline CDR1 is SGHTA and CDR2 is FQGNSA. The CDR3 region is CASSLVPAQQPQHF. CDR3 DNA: TGTGCCAGCAGCTTAGTGCCGGCCCAACAGCCCCAGCATTTT.

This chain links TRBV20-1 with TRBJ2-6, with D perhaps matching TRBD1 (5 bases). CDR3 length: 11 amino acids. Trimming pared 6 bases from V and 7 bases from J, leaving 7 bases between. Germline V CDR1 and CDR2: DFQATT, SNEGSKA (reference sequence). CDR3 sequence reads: CSARGANVLTF. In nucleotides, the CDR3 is TGCAGTGCAAGGGGTGCCAACGTCCTGACTTTC.

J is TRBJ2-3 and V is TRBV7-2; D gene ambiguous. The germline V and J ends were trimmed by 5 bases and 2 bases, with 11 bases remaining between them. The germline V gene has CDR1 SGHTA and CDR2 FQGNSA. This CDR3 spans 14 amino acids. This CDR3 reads CASSPLEYTDTQYF. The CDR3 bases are TGTGCCAGCAGCCCTCTCGAGTACACAGATACGCAGTATTTT. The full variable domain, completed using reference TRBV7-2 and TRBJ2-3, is GAGVSQSPSNKVTEKGKDVELRCDPISGHTALYWYRQSLGQGLEFLIYFQGNSAPDKSGLPSDRFSAERTGGSVSTLTIQRTQQEDSAVYLCASSPLEYTDTQYFGPGTRLTVL.

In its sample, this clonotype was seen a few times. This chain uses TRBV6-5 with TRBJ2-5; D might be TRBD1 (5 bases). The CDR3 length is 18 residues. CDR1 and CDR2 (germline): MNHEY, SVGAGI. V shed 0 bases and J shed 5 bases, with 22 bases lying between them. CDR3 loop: CASSYSSSYSGPLETQYF. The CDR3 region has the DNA TGTGCCAGCAGTTACTCCTCTTCGTATTCAGGGCCTTTGGAGACCCAGTACTTC.

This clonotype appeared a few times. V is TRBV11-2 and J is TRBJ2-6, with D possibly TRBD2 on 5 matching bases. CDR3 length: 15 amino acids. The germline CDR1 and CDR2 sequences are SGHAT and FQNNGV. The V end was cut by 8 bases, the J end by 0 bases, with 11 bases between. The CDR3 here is CASSQAVSGANVLTF. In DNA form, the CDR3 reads TGTGCCAGCTCCCAAGCGGTCTCTGGGGCCAACGTCCTGACTTTC. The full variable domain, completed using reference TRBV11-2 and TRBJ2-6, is EAGVAQSPRYKIIEKRQSVAFWCNPISGHATLYWYQQILGQGPKLLIQFQNNGVVDDSQLPKDRFSAERLKGVDSTLKIQPAKLEDSAVYLCASSQAVSGANVLTFGAGSRLTVL.

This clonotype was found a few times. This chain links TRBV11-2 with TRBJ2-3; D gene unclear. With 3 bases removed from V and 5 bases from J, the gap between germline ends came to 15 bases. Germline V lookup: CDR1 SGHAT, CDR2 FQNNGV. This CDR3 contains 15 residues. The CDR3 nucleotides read TGTGCCAGCAGCTTGCTATATGGCCCGGTAGATACGCAGTATTTT. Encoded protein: CASSLLYGPVDTQYF.

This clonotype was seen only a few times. The CDR3, as DNA: TGCGCCAGCAGCCAAGATGAGGGGACAGGAGGTGAAAAACTGTTTTTT. Encoded protein: CASSQDEGTGGEKLFF. V gene TRBV4-3 combines with J gene TRBJ1-4; 8 bases are a match to TRBD1. The CDR3 is 16 amino acids. Germline V lookup: CDR1 LGHNA, CDR2 YSLEER. V gave up 0 bases and J gave up 7 bases; unmatched junction bases: 7.

Written as DNA, the CDR3 is TGCAGCGTTGAAGATACCCTAGGGACATCTGCCACTGAAGCTTTCTTT. Translation gives CSVEDTLGTSATEAFF. This chain links TRBV29-1 with TRBJ1-1; D may be TRBD1 (6 bases). The CDR3 runs to 16 residues. The V end lost 0 bases, the J end lost 4 bases, and 18 bases lay between the germline ends. From germline, CDR1 is SQVTM and CDR2 ANQGSEA.

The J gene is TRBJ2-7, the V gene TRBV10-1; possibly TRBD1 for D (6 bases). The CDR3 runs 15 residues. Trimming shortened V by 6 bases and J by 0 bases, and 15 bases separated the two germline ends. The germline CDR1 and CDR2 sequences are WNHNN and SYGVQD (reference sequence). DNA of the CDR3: TGCGCCAGCAGCGCCCGGGACACACTCTCCTACGAGCAGTACTTC. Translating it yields CASSARDTLSYEQYF.

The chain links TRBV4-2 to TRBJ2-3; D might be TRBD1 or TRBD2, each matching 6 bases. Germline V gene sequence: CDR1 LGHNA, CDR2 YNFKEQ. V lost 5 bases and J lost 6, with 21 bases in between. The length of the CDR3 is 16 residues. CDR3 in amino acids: CASSSPIGGPSDTQYF. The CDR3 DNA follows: TGTGCCAGCAGCTCCCCGATAGGGGGGCCCTCCGATACGCAGTATTTT.

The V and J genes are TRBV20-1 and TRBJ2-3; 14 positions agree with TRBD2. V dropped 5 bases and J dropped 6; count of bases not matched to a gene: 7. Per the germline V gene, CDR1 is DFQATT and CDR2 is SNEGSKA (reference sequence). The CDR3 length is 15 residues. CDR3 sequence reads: CSAAGTSGSGDTQYF. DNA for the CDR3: TGCAGTGCTGCCGGGACTAGCGGGAGTGGTGATACGCAGTATTTT.

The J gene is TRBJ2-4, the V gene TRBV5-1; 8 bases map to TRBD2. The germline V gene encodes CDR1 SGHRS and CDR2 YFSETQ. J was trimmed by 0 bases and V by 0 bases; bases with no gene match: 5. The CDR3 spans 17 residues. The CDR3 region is CASSLGTSNLAKNIQYF. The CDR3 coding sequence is TGCGCCAGCAGCTTGGGGACTAGCAACCTAGCCAAAAACATTCAGTACTTC.

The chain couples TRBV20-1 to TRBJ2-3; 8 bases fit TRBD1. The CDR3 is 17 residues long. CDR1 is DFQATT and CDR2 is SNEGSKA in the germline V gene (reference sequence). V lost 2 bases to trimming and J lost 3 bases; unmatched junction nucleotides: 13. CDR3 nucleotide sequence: TGCAGTGCTAGAAGACCGAAGACAGGGGTTGGTACAGATACGCAGTATTTT. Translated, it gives CSARRPKTGVGTDTQYF.

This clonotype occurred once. The CDR3 protein is CASSEARTEVETQYF. The CDR3 nucleotides are TGTGCCAGCAGTGAAGCGCGGACAGAGGTAGAGACCCAGTACTTC. The rearrangement joins TRBV6-1 to TRBJ2-7, with D possibly TRBD1 on 6 matching bases. The DNA end is more similar to TRBJ2-5, so the J call may be wrong. The CDR3 contains 15 residues. CDR1 is MNHNS and CDR2 is SASEGT in the germline V gene.

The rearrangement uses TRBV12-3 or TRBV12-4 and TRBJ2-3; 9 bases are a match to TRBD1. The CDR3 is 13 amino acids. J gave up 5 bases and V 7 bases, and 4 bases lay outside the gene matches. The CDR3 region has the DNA TGTGCCAGCATCGGACAGGGGCAAGATACGCAGTATTTT. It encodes CASIGQGQDTQYF.

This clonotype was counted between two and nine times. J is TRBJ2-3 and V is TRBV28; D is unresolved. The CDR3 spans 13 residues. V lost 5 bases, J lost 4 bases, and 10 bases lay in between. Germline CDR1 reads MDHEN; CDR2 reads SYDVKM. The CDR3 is CASSLPIPDTQYF. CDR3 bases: TGTGCCAGCAGTCTCCCTATTCCAGATACGCAGTATTTT.

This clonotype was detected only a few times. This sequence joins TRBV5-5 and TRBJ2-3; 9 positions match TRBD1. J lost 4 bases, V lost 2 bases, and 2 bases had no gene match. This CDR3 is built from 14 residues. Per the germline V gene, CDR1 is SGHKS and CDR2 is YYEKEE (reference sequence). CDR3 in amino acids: CASSLRTGADTQYF. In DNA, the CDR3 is TGTGCCAGCAGCTTACGGACAGGGGCAGATACGCAGTATTTT.

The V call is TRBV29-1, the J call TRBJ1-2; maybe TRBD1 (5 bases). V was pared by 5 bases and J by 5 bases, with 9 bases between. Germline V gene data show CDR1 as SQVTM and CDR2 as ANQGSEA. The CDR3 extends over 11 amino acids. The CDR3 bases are TGCAGCGTTCGACAGCCTTATGGCTACACCTTC. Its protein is CSVRQPYGYTF.